The clone carrying this TCR beta chain came up once. The data were obtained in a study of cytomegalovirus exposure and HLA in healthy donors. Trimming pared 5 bases from V and 4 bases from J, leaving 8 bases between. This CDR3 contains 12 residues. Looked up from germline, CDR1 is WSHSY and CDR2 is SAAADI. PCR used 60 Vbeta primers and 13 Jbeta primers. Produced via immunoSEQ multiplex PCR; TCRdb's table is partial and in-frame only. The table records under 90,000 clones, around 82% of them present only once. The sequencing sample was made of PBMCs. The V gene is TRBV10-2, the J gene TRBJ1-1; D uncertain. This sequence originates from a man in his forties in good health and CMV-seronegative. CDR3 residues: CASSITTTEAFF. The CDR3 nucleotides read TGCGCCAGCAGTATCACAACCACTGAAGCTTTCTTT.